A single sample is the source of the 2 T cell receptor beta chains below, sequenced in a study of cytomegalovirus exposure and HLA in healthy donors. The PCR had 60 Vbeta and 13 Jbeta primers. The data were produced by immunoSEQ multiplex PCR, yet TCRdb's version contains in-frame clones alone and is incomplete. The table lists under 200,000 clones, 84% of them singletons. Sequences were obtained from PBMCs. The receptors come from a man aged 25 to 40 in good health and CMV-seronegative.

The rearrangement links TRBV7-2 to TRBJ1-6; tentatively, D is TRBD1 (5 bases). Trimming shortened V by 3 bases and J by 0 bases, and 9 bases separated the two germline ends. The CDR3 runs to 16 residues. Germline CDR1 reads SGHTA; CDR2 reads FQGNSA. The CDR3 region has the DNA TGTGCCAGCAGCTTCCAGGGTAGCTCCTATAATTCACCCCTCCACTTT. Translation: CASSFQGSSYNSPLHF.

This chain joins TRBV5-1 and TRBJ2-3; 12 nucleotides match TRBD2. The CDR3 totals 16 residues. J was trimmed by 5 bases and V by 4 bases; bases with no gene match: 8. The germline gives CDR1 SGHRS, CDR2 YFSETQ. Here the CDR3 DNA reads TGCGCCAGCAGCCCCCCTAGCGGGGGGGCGGTAGATACGCAGTATTTT. Its protein is CASSPPSGGAVDTQYF.